Included here is one T cell receptor (beta chain) sequence, with context. Its antigen is currently unknown. The sample originates from a study of cytomegalovirus exposure and HLA in healthy donors. Use of 60 Vbeta and 13 Jbeta primers characterized the PCR. The authors' processing: Later analysis identified roughly 84 million unique TCR beta chains, about 10 million shared. Measured with immunoSEQ multiplex PCR; TCRdb has only the in-frame clones, and not every one. D and trimming were read from the DNA, whereas the V and J calls and clone size are those reported in that table. The sample yields 90,000 to 130,000 clones, approximately 82% seen once. Donors were ostensibly healthy at sampling, although undocumented immune exposures were probable. Trimming shortened V by 1 base and J by 8 bases, and 11 bases separated the two germline ends. This CDR3 is built from 13 residues. CDR1 and CDR2 (germline): SGHAT, FQNNGV.

Broader study findings: Some V segments, TRBV6-2 and TRBV6-3 among them, were indistinguishable and were therefore excluded. Some public TCRs appeared in many individuals, while most sequences were rare.

The origin of this receptor is a man aged 30 to 39 in good health and CMV-seropositive. V and J are TRBV11-2 and TRBJ1-2; tentative D call: TRBD1 (5 bases). Sample: PBMCs. The CDR3 DNA reads as TGTGCCAGCAGCTTAGCGGGGGGTAGCGGCTACACCTTC. Translation: CASSLAGGSGYTF.